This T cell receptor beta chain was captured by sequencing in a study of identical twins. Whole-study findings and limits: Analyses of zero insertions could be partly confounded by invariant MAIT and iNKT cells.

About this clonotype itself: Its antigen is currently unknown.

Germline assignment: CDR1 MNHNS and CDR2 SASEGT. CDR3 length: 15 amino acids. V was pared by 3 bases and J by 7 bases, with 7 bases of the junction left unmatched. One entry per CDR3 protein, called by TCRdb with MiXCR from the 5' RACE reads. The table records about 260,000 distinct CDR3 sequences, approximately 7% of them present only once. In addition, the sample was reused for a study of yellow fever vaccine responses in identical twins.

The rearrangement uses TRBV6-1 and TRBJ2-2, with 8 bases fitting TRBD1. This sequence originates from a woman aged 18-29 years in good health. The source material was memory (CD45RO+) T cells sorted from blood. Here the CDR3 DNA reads TGTGCCAGCAGTGATCGACAGGGGCCTAGCGGGGAGCTGTTTTTT. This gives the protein CASSDRQGPSGELFF.